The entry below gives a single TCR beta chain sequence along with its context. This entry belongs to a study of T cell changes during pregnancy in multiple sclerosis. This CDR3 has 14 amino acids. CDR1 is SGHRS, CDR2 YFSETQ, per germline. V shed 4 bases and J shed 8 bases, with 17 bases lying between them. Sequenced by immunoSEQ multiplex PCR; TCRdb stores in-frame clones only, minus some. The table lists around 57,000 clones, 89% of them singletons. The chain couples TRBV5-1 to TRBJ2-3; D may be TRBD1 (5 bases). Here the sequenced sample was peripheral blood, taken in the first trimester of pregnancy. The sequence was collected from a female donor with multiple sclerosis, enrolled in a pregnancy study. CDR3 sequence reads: CASSPPEQGPTQYF. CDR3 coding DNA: TGCGCCAGCAGCCCCCCCGAGCAGGGCCCTACGCAGTATTTT.